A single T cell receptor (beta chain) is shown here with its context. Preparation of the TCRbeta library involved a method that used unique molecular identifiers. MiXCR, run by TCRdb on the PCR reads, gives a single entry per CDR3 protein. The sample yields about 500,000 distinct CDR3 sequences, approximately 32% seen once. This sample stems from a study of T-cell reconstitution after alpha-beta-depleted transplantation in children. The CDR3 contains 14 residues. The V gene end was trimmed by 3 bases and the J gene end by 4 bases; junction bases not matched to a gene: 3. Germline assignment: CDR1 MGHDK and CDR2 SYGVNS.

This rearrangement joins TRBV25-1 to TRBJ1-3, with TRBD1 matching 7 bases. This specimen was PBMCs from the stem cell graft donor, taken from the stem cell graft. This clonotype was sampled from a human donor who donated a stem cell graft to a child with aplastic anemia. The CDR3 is CASSDDRVGNTIYF. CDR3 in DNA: TGTGCCAGCAGTGATGACAGGGTCGGAAACACCATATATTTT.